The 16 T cell receptor beta chains below were found in one sample sequenced in a study of control samples from healthy donors and cancer patients. Assay used: immunoSEQ multiplex PCR; TCRdb lists only in-frame clones, some missing. The sample lists 260,000 or so clones, 82% seen once, with 13% in the top ten. Material for sequencing was PBMCs. These receptors originate from a woman aged 55-75 years with lung cancer.

The chain carries TRBV14 and TRBJ1-4, with D unclear. CDR1 is SGHDN and CDR2 is FVKESK in the germline V gene. The V end was cut by 4 bases, the J end by 2 bases, with 5 bases between. The CDR3 runs to 13 residues. This CDR3 is CASSPRTNEKLFF. CDR3 bases: TGTGCCAGCAGCCCTCGTACTAATGAAAAACTGTTTTTT.

This chain joins TRBV5-6 and TRBJ1-4; D is perhaps TRBD1 (5 bases). This CDR3 is built from 15 residues. Germline-derived CDR1 and CDR2 are SGHDT and YYEEEE. V was pared by 4 bases and J by 1 base, with 11 bases between. The CDR3 DNA reads as TGTGCCAGCAGCCCGACGGGGGTAACTAATGAAAAACTGTTTTTT. Its protein product is CASSPTGVTNEKLFF.

The rearrangement joins TRBV6-5 to TRBJ1-4, with 9 bases that match TRBD1. Germline V gives CDR1 MNHEY, CDR2 SVGAGI. V lost 4 bases, J lost 8 bases, and 8 bases stayed unmatched. The CDR3 is 15 amino acids. The CDR3 nucleotides are TGTGCCAGCAGTTCGGGACAGGGCGTTGGGGAAAAACTGTTTTTT. This encodes CASSSGQGVGEKLFF.

The V and J genes are TRBV18 and TRBJ1-6; the D is unclear. This CDR3 comprises 18 residues. Germline CDR1 reads KGHSH; CDR2 reads LQKENI. V was clipped by 1 base and J by 7 bases, with 20 bases between them. The CDR3 loop is CASSPRPGLSLDNSPLHF. The CDR3 nucleotides are TGTGCCAGCTCACCACGGCCGGGGTTGAGCTTAGACAATTCACCCCTCCACTTT.

The chain joins TRBV7-9 to TRBJ2-3; D not resolved. The CDR3 runs 13 residues. Trimming left V 5 bases short and J 0 bases short, with 6 bases between. In germline, CDR1 is SEHNR, CDR2 FQNEAQ (reference sequence). The CDR3 DNA reads as TGTGCCAGCAGCACAGAGAGCACAGATACGCAGTATTTT. Translation: CASSTESTDTQYF.

V is TRBV6-5 and J is TRBJ1-4, with 8 bases fitting TRBD1. Germline V gene sequence: CDR1 MNHEY, CDR2 SVGAGI. This CDR3 region has 15 residues. The V and J ends lost 2 bases and 3 bases, in that order; junction bases with no gene match: 2. CDR3 nucleotides: TGTGCCAGCAGTTACCTGGGACAGGCTAATGAAAAACTGTTTTTT. Translated, it gives CASSYLGQANEKLFF.

This rearrangement joins TRBV14 to TRBJ1-1; D is unclear. Germline V gives CDR1 SGHDN, CDR2 FVKESK. This CDR3 has 13 residues. V was shortened by 4 bases and J by 5 bases, with 11 bases between the two germline ends. CDR3 coding DNA: TGTGCCAGCAGCCCAGGCTTGGCGACTGAAGCTTTCTTT. Protein sequence: CASSPGLATEAFF.

The rearrangement links TRBV7-8 to TRBJ2-7; TRBD2 agrees at 8 bases. The CDR3 is 14 residues long. Germline trimming cut 6 bases from V and 3 bases from J; bases unmatched to any gene: 7. Per the germline V gene, CDR1 is SGHVS and CDR2 is FQNEAQ. The DNA for the CDR3 is TGTGCCAGCAGGTGGTCCGGGGGGGACTACGAGCAGTACTTC. It encodes CASRWSGGDYEQYF.

This chain uses TRBV3-1 (or the pseudogene TRBV3-2) with TRBJ2-6, with 9 bases identical to TRBD1. J gave up 0 bases and V 6 bases, and 3 bases lay outside the gene matches. The germline V gene encodes CDR1 LGHDT and CDR2 YNNKEL (reference sequence). The CDR3 is made up of 16 amino acids. The CDR3 loop reads CASSGTGFSGANVLTF. The CDR3 DNA reads TGTGCCAGCAGTGGGACAGGGTTCTCTGGGGCCAACGTCCTGACTTTC.

The J gene is TRBJ1-1, the V gene TRBV6-1, with D perhaps TRBD1 (5 bases). V lost 0 bases to trimming and J lost 10 bases, with 12 bases between them. CDR3 length equals 13 residues. Looked up from germline, CDR1 is MNHNS and CDR2 is SASEGT. CDR3 DNA sequence: TGTGCCAGCAGTGAAGCGGATTCAGGGAGAGCTTTCTTT. It is translated as CASSEADSGRAFF.

The rearrangement uses TRBV7-3 and TRBJ2-1; 7 bases are shared with TRBD2. The CDR3 runs to 13 residues. Germline trimming cut 4 bases from V and 6 bases from J; bases unmatched to any gene: 3. Germline V gene sequence: CDR1 SGHTA, CDR2 FQGTGA. The CDR3 nucleotides are TGTGCCAGCAGCTCCCGACTAGCCAATGAGCAGTTCTTC. Amino acids: CASSSRLANEQFF.

The rearrangement uses TRBV5-1 and TRBJ2-1; the D gene is possibly TRBD1 (6 bases). The CDR3 totals 15 residues. Trimming took off 0 bases at V and 5 bases at J, with 12 bases between the two ends. Germline values: CDR1 SGHRS, CDR2 YFSETQ. The CDR3 DNA follows: TGCGCCAGCAGCTTGGAGGGGACACACCACAATGAGCAGTTCTTC. It specifies CASSLEGTHHNEQFF.

The genes are TRBV2 and TRBJ1-4; TRBD1 agrees at 8 bases. The CDR3 extends over 14 amino acids. V trimming: 3 bases; J trimming: 8 bases; junction bases outside the gene matches: 5. From germline, CDR1 is SNHLY and CDR2 FYNNEI. The CDR3 is CASSDWRDREKLFF. The CDR3, as DNA: TGTGCCAGCAGTGATTGGCGGGACAGGGAAAAACTGTTTTTT.

The chain employs TRBV27 and TRBJ1-2; 7 bases match TRBD1. From germline, CDR1 is MNHEY and CDR2 SMNVEV (reference sequence). The V gene end was trimmed by 5 bases and the J gene end by 7 bases; junction bases not matched to a gene: 13. The CDR3 covers 15 residues. The CDR3 sequence: CASSPLTGPLAGYTF. Written as DNA, the CDR3 is TGTGCCAGCAGTCCCCTGACAGGGCCTCTTGCTGGCTACACCTTC.

The chain combines TRBV7-2 with TRBJ1-2, with D possibly TRBD1 on 5 matching bases. The CDR3 covers 14 residues. Germline V gene data show CDR1 as SGHTA and CDR2 as FQGNSA. V was shortened by 2 bases and J by 6 bases, with 13 bases between the two germline ends. The CDR3 loop is CASSLSSRVNGYTF. In nucleotides, the CDR3 is TGTGCCAGCAGCTTATCTAGCAGGGTTAATGGCTACACCTTC.

This chain uses TRBV19 with TRBJ1-2; no clear D. Germline-derived CDR1 and CDR2 are LNHDA and SQIVND (reference sequence). The CDR3 is made up of 12 amino acids. Trimming removed 5 bases at V and 10 bases at J, with 14 bases between. In DNA form, the CDR3 reads TGTGCCAGTAGTTCCGACGGACTCGCCTACACCTTC. Translation gives CASSSDGLAYTF.